This passage covers 25 T cell receptor beta chains from one sample sequenced in a study of blood T cell repertoires in COVID-19. TCRdb's copy holds only in-frame clones and misses some; the assay was immunoSEQ multiplex PCR. The sample includes some 240,000 clones, 85% to 90% of them seen just once. What was sequenced was peripheral blood. The receptors shown here come from a woman between 55 and 75 years old with COVID-19, enrolled during active disease.

The chain couples TRBV11-2 to TRBJ1-2; TRBD1 is a possible D gene (6 bases). Trimming removed 3 bases at V and 6 bases at J, with 26 bases between. The CDR3 contains 18 residues. The germline CDR1 and CDR2 sequences are SGHAT and FQNNGV. CDR3 in DNA: TGTGCCAGCAGCTTTTCCCCTTCCCTGACAGGAAAACAGCATGGCTACACCTTC. The encoded protein is CASSFSPSLTGKQHGYTF.

This chain uses TRBV20-1 with TRBJ2-5; unclear D gene. CDR1 is DFQATT and CDR2 is SNEGSKA in the germline V gene (reference sequence). Trimming removed 5 bases at V and 0 bases at J, with 4 bases between. The CDR3 consists of 11 residues. CDR3 sequence reads: CSAVDQETQYF. The DNA of the CDR3 is TGCAGTGCTGTAGACCAAGAGACCCAGTACTTC.

The gene calls are TRBV9 and TRBJ1-6; the match to TRBD1 covers 7 bases. CDR1 is SGDLS, CDR2 YYNGEE, per germline. With 4 bases clipped from V and 8 bases from J, the junction kept 9 bases outside the gene matches. CDR3 size: 15 residues. This CDR3 reads CASSFRQGIYSPLHF. In DNA form, the CDR3 reads TGTGCCAGCAGCTTCAGACAGGGTATTTATTCACCCCTCCACTTT.

The CDR3 DNA follows: TGTGCCAGTAGTAACTCCGGACAGGGGGCGGTGGTCCTCCACTTT. Its translation: CASSNSGQGAVVLHF. This chain uses TRBV19 with TRBJ1-6; 11 bases agree with TRBD1. The V and J ends lost 4 bases and 15 bases, in that order; junction bases with no gene match: 11. Germline V gene sequence: CDR1 LNHDA, CDR2 SQIVND (reference sequence). The length of the CDR3 is 15 residues.

V is TRBV19 and J is TRBJ2-1; 12 nucleotides line up with TRBD1. Germline V CDR1 and CDR2: LNHDA, SQIVND (reference sequence). After removal of 6 bases from V and 7 bases from J, the junction contained 7 bases not matched to a gene. The CDR3 runs 15 residues. In nucleotides, the CDR3 is TGTGCCAGTAGCCCTATGGGACAGGGGGCGAATGAGCAGTTCTTC. It encodes CASSPMGQGANEQFF.

This chain connects TRBV4-3 to TRBJ2-4; TRBD1 matches at 7 bases. V shed 0 bases, J shed 8 bases, and the junction held 7 bases outside the gene matches. CDR3 length equals 15 residues. CDR1 is LGHNA and CDR2 is YSLEER in the germline V gene. CDR3 sequence: CASSQDTGELDIQYF. CDR3 nucleotide sequence: TGCGCCAGCAGCCAAGATACAGGGGAGTTGGACATTCAGTACTTC.

This clone showed up just once. The chain's CDR3 is CSANRGGELFF. CDR3 nucleotide sequence: TGCAGTGCCAACAGGGGAGGGGAGCTGTTTTTT. The V call is TRBV20-1, the J call TRBJ2-2; TRBD1 aligns across 7 bases. This CDR3 comprises 11 residues. Losses at the gene ends were 6 bases for V and 8 bases for J; bases not matched to a gene: 3. Germline values: CDR1 DFQATT, CDR2 SNEGSKA (reference sequence).

This chain links TRBV5-1 with TRBJ2-7; 7 nucleotides match TRBD1. V trimming: 2 bases; J trimming: 5 bases; junction bases outside the gene matches: 10. The V gene's germline CDR1 is SGHRS and CDR2 YFSETQ. The CDR3 sequence is 15 residues long. The CDR3 DNA reads TGCGCCAGCAGCTTAGACCGTACAGGGGTAGACGAGCAGTACTTC. Protein sequence: CASSLDRTGVDEQYF.

The CDR3 is CASKKGGGFSYEQYF. DNA of the CDR3: TGTGCCAGCAAAAAAGGAGGGGGCTTCTCCTACGAGCAGTACTTC. The chain recombines TRBV2 with TRBJ2-7; TRBD1 might be the D (7 bases). This CDR3 is built from 15 residues. Germline lookup yields CDR1 SNHLY and CDR2 FYNNEI. V was shortened by 7 bases and J by 0 bases, with 16 bases between the two germline ends.

The chain employs TRBV19 and TRBJ2-1; 8 nucleotides agree with TRBD2. Germline CDR1 and CDR2: LNHDA and SQIVND (reference sequence). With 8 bases clipped from V and 9 bases from J, the junction kept 6 bases outside the gene matches. The CDR3 is 12 residues long. The CDR3: CASDGGAGEQFF. CDR3 coding DNA: TGTGCCAGTGACGGGGGGGCCGGTGAGCAGTTCTTC.

V gene TRBV6-5 combines with J gene TRBJ1-1; possibly TRBD1 for D (5 bases). The length of the CDR3 is 12 residues. Between the trimmed V and J ends, which lost 6 bases and 7 bases, there was a span of 12 bases. From germline, CDR1 is MNHEY and CDR2 SVGAGI. CDR3 loop: CASSHAGFEAFF. The CDR3 DNA reads TGTGCCAGCAGCCACGCAGGGTTTGAAGCTTTCTTT.

The count of this clone is one. DNA of the CDR3: TGCAGTGCTAGTGGTTTGGGACAAGGAACTAATGAAAAACTGTTTTTT. This codes for CSASGLGQGTNEKLFF. The chain employs TRBV20-1 and TRBJ1-4; D may be TRBD1 (6 bases). This CDR3 contains 16 residues. V was cut by 3 bases and J by 1 base, with 15 bases left in between. Germline CDR1 is DFQATT and CDR2 is SNEGSKA (reference sequence).

The V call is TRBV2, the J call TRBJ2-2; D is possibly TRBD2 (5 bases). CDR3 length: 15 amino acids. V was trimmed by 3 bases and J by 0 bases, leaving 8 bases between them. Germline V gene data show CDR1 as SNHLY and CDR2 as FYNNEI. As DNA, the CDR3 is TGTGCCAGCAGTGAGGCAGCGGCGAACACCGGGGAGCTGTTTTTT. This gives the protein CASSEAAANTGELFF.

This clone was seen a single time. This chain joins TRBV14 and TRBJ2-3; 7 bases line up with TRBD1. The CDR3 length is 16 residues. Germline V gives CDR1 SGHDN, CDR2 FVKESK. Unmatched junction bases numbered 8, after V lost 3 bases and J lost 2 bases. CDR3 protein: CASSQIQGLFTDTQYF. The CDR3 bases are TGTGCCAGCAGCCAGATACAGGGGCTTTTCACAGATACGCAGTATTTT.

The CDR3 loop is CASSEGANTEAFF. The CDR3 DNA sequence: TGTGCCAGCAGCGAAGGGGCGAACACTGAAGCTTTCTTT. This sequence joins TRBV9 and TRBJ1-1; D is perhaps TRBD1 (5 bases). CDR1 is SGDLS, CDR2 YYNGEE, per germline. This CDR3 is 13 amino acids long. Trimming took off 3 bases at V and 1 base at J, with 7 bases between the two ends.

The chain combines TRBV6-1 with TRBJ1-1; no firm D call. Per germline, CDR1 MNHNS and CDR2 SASEGT. The CDR3 consists of 15 residues. Trimming removed 2 bases from V and 6 bases from J, with 16 bases in between. CDR3: CASSENRAFSAEAFF. CDR3 in DNA: TGTGCCAGCAGTGAAAATAGGGCATTTAGCGCTGAAGCTTTCTTT.

CDR3 loop: CASSPLMQGLRGYTF. CDR3 bases: TGTGCCAGCAGTCCCCTCATGCAGGGGTTAAGGGGCTACACCTTC. The chain couples TRBV27 to TRBJ1-2, with TRBD1 as a possible D gene (6 bases). V was trimmed by 5 bases and J by 8 bases, leaving 21 bases between them. Looked up from germline, CDR1 is MNHEY and CDR2 is SMNVEV (reference sequence). This CDR3 comprises 15 residues.

This clone came up once. The genes are TRBV6-6 and TRBJ1-2, with a possible D match to TRBD1 (6 bases). This CDR3 region has 14 residues. V lost 6 bases and J lost 6, with 17 bases in between. CDR1 is MNHNY and CDR2 is SVGAGI in the germline V gene (reference sequence). CDR3 DNA sequence: TGTGCCAGCAGCCCAGGGGCCCGGGCGAATGGCTACACCTTC. Amino acid sequence: CASSPGARANGYTF.

The chain combines TRBV7-2 with TRBJ1-2; D is unresolved. Trimming shortened V by 1 base and J by 10 bases, and 13 bases separated the two germline ends. This CDR3 has 13 amino acids. Germline CDR1 SGHTA, CDR2 FQGNSA. CDR3 protein: CASSLEPPSVYTF. The CDR3 DNA follows: TGTGCCAGCAGCTTAGAACCGCCGTCGGTCTACACCTTC.

The J gene is TRBJ2-3, the V gene TRBV6-2 or TRBV6-3; 7 bases map to TRBD1. Trimming cost V 2 bases and J 2 bases; bases outside gene matches: 10. Per germline, CDR1 MNHEY and CDR2 SVGEGT. The CDR3 runs to 17 residues. In DNA, the CDR3 is TGTGCCAGCAGTTACGGGAAGGGGGCCCAAAACACAGATACGCAGTATTTT. It encodes CASSYGKGAQNTDTQYF.

The gene calls are TRBV7-2 and TRBJ2-3, with D possibly TRBD1 on 5 matching bases. The CDR3 totals 15 residues. V was trimmed by 2 bases and J by 1 base, leaving 10 bases between them. In germline, CDR1 is SGHTA, CDR2 FQGNSA. DNA of the CDR3: TGTGCCAGCAGCTTAAGGGGATTGGGCACAGATACGCAGTATTTT. The encoded protein is CASSLRGLGTDTQYF.

V gene TRBV14 combines with J gene TRBJ2-7; TRBD2 matches at 11 bases. V trimming: 4 bases; J trimming: 0 bases; junction bases outside the gene matches: 11. The CDR3 is made up of 18 amino acids. CDR1 and CDR2 from the germline V gene are SGHDN and FVKESK. CDR3 region: CASSRTILLAGASYEQYF. The CDR3 DNA reads as TGTGCCAGCAGCCGGACCATTCTACTAGCGGGGGCCTCCTACGAGCAGTACTTC. Together with reference TRBV14 and TRBJ2-7, the CDR3 gives the full variable domain: EAGVTQFPSHSVIEKGQTVTLRCDPISGHDNLYWYRRVMGKEIKFLLHFVKESKQDESGMPNNRFLAERTGGTYSTLKVQPAELEDSGVYFCASSRTILLAGASYEQYFGPGTRLTVT.

The chain uses TRBV5-1 and TRBJ2-7; no firm D call. Germline CDR1 reads SGHRS; CDR2 reads YFSETQ. V lost 2 bases to trimming and J lost 0 bases, with 6 bases between them. This CDR3 has 13 amino acids. The CDR3 DNA sequence: TGCGCCAGCAGCTTCGAGAGCTCCTACGAGCAGTACTTC. This gives the protein CASSFESSYEQYF.

The V gene is TRBV4-1, the J gene TRBJ2-1, with a possible D match to TRBD2 (7 bases). Looked up from germline, CDR1 is MGHRA and CDR2 is YSYEKL. V shed 1 base and J shed 7 bases, with 20 bases lying between them. The CDR3 length is 17 residues. The CDR3 bases are TGCGCCAGCAGCCAAGGCTTCCGGGGGGCGTTTTCAAATGAGCAGTTCTTC. Translating gives CASSQGFRGAFSNEQFF.

The chain joins TRBV19 to TRBJ1-4; 7 bases are a match to TRBD1. Germline CDR1 and CDR2: LNHDA and SQIVND (reference sequence). This CDR3 has 18 amino acids. Unmatched junction bases numbered 9, after V lost 0 bases and J lost 2 bases. The CDR3 spells CASSIDRDSAKTNEKLFF. The CDR3 coding sequence is TGTGCCAGTAGTATAGATCGGGACAGCGCAAAGACTAATGAAAAACTGTTTTTT.